The clone carrying this T cell receptor beta chain appeared a few times. The sample comes from a study of blood T cells in healthy people across ages. Germline trimming cut 7 bases from V and 11 bases from J; bases unmatched to any gene: 9. The germline gives CDR1 MRHNA, CDR2 SNTAGT. CDR3 size: 13 residues. A second PCR of 7 to 11 cycles used a sample-barcoded 5' primer and a J-beta primer mix. TCRdb re-called the 5' RACE reads with MiXCR, one entry per CDR3 protein. The sample yields 450,000 to 700,000 distinct CDR3 sequences, 25% to 30% seen once. J is TRBJ1-2 and V is TRBV6-4, with 11 bases identical to TRBD1. The sequenced material came from blood. This sequence originates from a woman in her 70s in good health. CDR3 region: CASTSGTGGTYTF. DNA for the CDR3: TGTGCCAGCACCTCCGGGACAGGGGGGACTTACACCTTC.